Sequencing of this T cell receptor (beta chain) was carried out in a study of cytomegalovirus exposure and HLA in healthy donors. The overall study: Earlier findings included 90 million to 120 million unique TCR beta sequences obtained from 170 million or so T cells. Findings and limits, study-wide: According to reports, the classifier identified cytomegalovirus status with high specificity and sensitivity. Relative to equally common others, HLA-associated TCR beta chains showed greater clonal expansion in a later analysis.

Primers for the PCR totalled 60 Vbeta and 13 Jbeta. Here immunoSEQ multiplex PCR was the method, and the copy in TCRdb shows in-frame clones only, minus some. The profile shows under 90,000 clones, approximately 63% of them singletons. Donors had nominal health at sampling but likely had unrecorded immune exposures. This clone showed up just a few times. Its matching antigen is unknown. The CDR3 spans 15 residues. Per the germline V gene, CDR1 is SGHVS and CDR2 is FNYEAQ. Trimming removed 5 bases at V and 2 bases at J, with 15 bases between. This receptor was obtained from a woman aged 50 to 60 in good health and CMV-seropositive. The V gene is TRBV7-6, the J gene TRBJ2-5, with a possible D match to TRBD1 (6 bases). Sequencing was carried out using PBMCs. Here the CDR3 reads CASSPFSGQQETQYF. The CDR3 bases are TGTGCCAGCAGCCCCTTTTCCGGACAGCAAGAGACCCAGTACTTC.